The 21 T cell receptor beta chains in this list originate from one sample, sequenced in a study of liver allograft versus peripheral blood T cells. Turning to the study itself: Recipients' peripheral blood served as the comparator for T cell receptor repertoires in transplanted livers.

One entry per CDR3 protein, called by TCRdb with MiXCR from the reads. The table shows 15,000 to 20,000 distinct CDR3 sequences, with 20% to 25% occurring only once. These receptors were taken from a human patient who had a liver transplant. Some T cells may be graft donor cells.

With respect to this clonotype: Possible read error: a much larger clone is one base away. The CDR3 spells CATKAGQVFTEELFF. CDR3 nucleotide sequence: TGTGCCACTAAGGCAGGACAGGTTTTTACGGAGGAGCTGTTTTTT. The chain is built from TRBV19 and TRBJ2-2; 7 nucleotides align to TRBD1. V dropped 10 bases and J dropped 10; count of bases not matched to a gene: 18. CDR1 is LNHDA and CDR2 is SQIVND in the germline V gene (reference sequence). This CDR3 spans 15 amino acids.

The genes are TRBV11-2 and TRBJ1-6; D is uncertain. Deletions cut 1 base from V and 7 bases from J, with 11 bases between. This CDR3 has 15 amino acids. Per the germline V gene, CDR1 is SGHAT and CDR2 is FQNNGV. Written as DNA, the CDR3 is TGTGCCAGCAGCTTAGGGCGCCAGGAGAATTCACCCCTCCACTTT. This translates into CASSLGRQENSPLHF.

This clonotype showed up just a few times. This CDR3 reads CASSYVDGAVYSGYTF. DNA of the CDR3: TGTGCCAGCAGTTACGTGGACGGGGCAGTCTACAGTGGCTACACCTTC. The V and J genes are TRBV6-2 or TRBV6-3 and TRBJ1-2, with a weak D call TRBD1 (5 bases). The V end lost 2 bases, the J end lost 7 bases, and 20 bases lay between the germline ends. Germline CDR1 and CDR2: MNHEY and SVGEGT. This CDR3 has 16 residues.

This clonotype was counted many times. The rearrangement links TRBV19 to TRBJ1-6, with a possible D match to TRBD1 (5 bases). Trimming removed 6 bases from V and 4 bases from J, with 7 bases in between. This CDR3 has 13 amino acids. The V gene's germline CDR1 is LNHDA and CDR2 SQIVND (reference sequence). The CDR3 protein is CASREGYNSPLHF. The DNA for the CDR3 is TGTGCCAGTAGGGAGGGGTATAATTCACCCCTCCACTTT.

The rearrangement links TRBV28 to TRBJ1-1, with D uncertain. Germline loops: CDR1 MDHEN, CDR2 SYDVKM. V was trimmed by 3 bases and J by 0 bases, leaving 2 bases between them. CDR3 length equals 12 residues. Written as DNA, the CDR3 is TGTGCCAGCAGTTTGTTGAACACTGAAGCTTTCTTT. It specifies CASSLLNTEAFF.

This clonotype has a count of ten or more. This chain uses TRBV19 with TRBJ2-5; 8 bases agree with TRBD2. The CDR3 spans 16 residues. The germline gives CDR1 LNHDA, CDR2 SQIVND (reference sequence). The junction had 15 bases not matched to a gene; V was cut back by 7 bases and J by 5 bases. CDR3 nucleotide sequence: TGTGCCAGTAAGGGAGGGAGCGGGAGAGGCGGGGAGACCCAGTACTTC. Encoded protein: CASKGGSGRGGETQYF.

In this sample, this clonotype turned up many times. This chain links TRBV18 with TRBJ2-5; 9 nucleotides line up with TRBD1. Per the germline V gene, CDR1 is KGHSH and CDR2 is LQKENI. The V and J ends lost 4 bases and 5 bases, in that order; junction bases with no gene match: 8. The CDR3 is made up of 15 amino acids. In DNA form, the CDR3 reads TGTGCCAGCTCACTCCACCGCGGACAGGGGGAGACCCAGTACTTC. It is translated as CASSLHRGQGETQYF.

With respect to this clonotype: One base away lies a much larger clone, so this may be a sequencing read error. V gene TRBV6-6 combines with J gene TRBJ2-1; 7 bases agree with TRBD2. Germline V gene data show CDR1 as MNHNY and CDR2 as SVGAGI (reference sequence). J lost 8 bases, V lost 2 bases, and 0 bases had no gene match. This CDR3 comprises 12 residues. CDR3 protein: CASSYGGDEQFF. CDR3 in DNA: TGTGCCAGCAGTTACGGGGGGGATGAGCAGTTCTTC.

Concerning this clonotype: One junction end disagrees with the germline gene, perhaps due to a read error. The V call is TRBV28, the J call TRBJ2-5; 7 nucleotides line up with TRBD1. This CDR3 contains 12 residues. Per the germline V gene, CDR1 is MDHEN and CDR2 is SYDVKM. The CDR3 loop is CASSSTHLQGVF. Here the CDR3 DNA reads TGTGCCAGCAGTTCCACGCATTTGCAGGGGGTCTTC.

This clonotype was seen many times. The chain recombines TRBV29-1 with TRBJ2-7, with D perhaps given as TRBD1 or TRBD2 (5 bases each). This CDR3 has 13 residues. Germline lookup yields CDR1 SQVTM and CDR2 ANQGSEA. Between the trimmed V and J ends, which lost 3 bases and 2 bases, there was a span of 11 bases. The CDR3 reads CSVDWDGTYEQYF. For the CDR3, the DNA is TGCAGCGTTGACTGGGACGGTACCTACGAGCAGTACTTC.

This clonotype was seen a few times. CDR3 DNA: TGTGCCATCAGCCGCCGACAGGACTACGAGCAGTACTTC. This translates into CAISRRQDYEQYF. This chain connects TRBV10-3 to TRBJ2-7; tentatively, D is TRBD1 (6 bases). CDR3 length: 13 amino acids. Germline CDR1 and CDR2: ENHRY and SYGVKD. The germline V and J ends were trimmed by 6 bases and 3 bases, with 12 bases remaining between them.

In the case of this clonotype: A much bigger clone sits one base away, suggesting this may be a read error. The chain uses TRBV10-3 and TRBJ2-1; 8 bases agree with TRBD1. The CDR3 has 15 residues. Germline loops: CDR1 ENHRY, CDR2 SYGVKD. The V gene end was trimmed by 5 bases and the J gene end by 7 bases; junction bases not matched to a gene: 10. CDR3 DNA: TGTGCCATCAGTCATATGACAGGGGAGAATAATGAGCAGTTCTTC. Translation gives CAISHMTGENNEQFF.

This clonotype is labeled as medium-sized. The chain couples TRBV7-2 to TRBJ1-1; no clear D. Germline CDR1 SGHTA, CDR2 FQGNSA. The CDR3 covers 12 residues. Trimming stripped 6 bases from V and 1 base from J, with 6 bases between. The CDR3 spells CASRLSNTEAFF. CDR3 bases: TGTGCCAGCAGGCTCTCGAACACTGAAGCTTTCTTT.

This clonotype was seen only a few times. This chain joins TRBV29-1 and TRBJ2-3, with 10 bases identical to TRBD1. Germline lookup yields CDR1 SQVTM and CDR2 ANQGSEA. The CDR3 runs to 15 residues. V shed 5 bases and J 6 bases; nucleotides not matched to a gene: 11. In DNA, the CDR3 is TGCAGCGTTCTAAACCGGGACAGGGGCTCCGATACGCAGTATTTT. It translates to CSVLNRDRGSDTQYF.

This clonotype is judged medium-sized. The chain carries TRBV18 and TRBJ2-5; D remains unclear. From germline, CDR1 is KGHSH and CDR2 LQKENI. This CDR3 is 12 amino acids long. Trimming took off 6 bases at V and 4 bases at J, with 9 bases between the two ends. The CDR3 loop is CASSPLRETQYF. Written as DNA, the CDR3 is TGTGCCAGCTCCCCCCTGAGAGAGACCCAGTACTTC.

The table lists this clonotype with many counts. V and J are TRBV19 and TRBJ1-1, with 7 bases fitting TRBD1. V was pared by 4 bases and J by 0 bases, with 5 bases of the junction left unmatched. Germline V CDR1 and CDR2: LNHDA, SQIVND (reference sequence). The CDR3 totals 15 residues. The DNA for the CDR3 is TGTGCCAGTAGTACCGCCGGGACAGTGAACACTGAAGCTTTCTTT. Translation gives CASSTAGTVNTEAFF.

The chain joins TRBV27 to TRBJ2-3; 9 bases fit TRBD2. The CDR3 spans 16 residues. The trim removed 5 bases at V and 0 bases at J, leaving 6 bases unmatched. The germline CDR1 and CDR2 sequences are MNHEY and SMNVEV (reference sequence). CDR3 residues: CASSTSSGESTDTQYF. The CDR3 DNA follows: TGTGCCAGCAGTACGTCTAGCGGGGAAAGCACAGATACGCAGTATTTT.

This clonotype is deemed medium-sized. For the CDR3, the DNA is TGTGCCAGCACCTTGAACGGGGGCACTTCCTACGAGCAGTACTTC. It translates to CASTLNGGTSYEQYF. The gene calls are TRBV6-1 and TRBJ2-7; D tentatively reads TRBD1 or TRBD2 (6 bases each). V was shortened by 7 bases and J by 1 base, with 17 bases between the two germline ends. The CDR3 has 15 residues. Germline lookup yields CDR1 MNHNS and CDR2 SASEGT.

In this sample, this clonotype turned up a few times. The chain couples TRBV28 to TRBJ2-2, with D perhaps matching TRBD1 or TRBD2 (6 bases each). Per germline, CDR1 MDHEN and CDR2 SYDVKM. Deletions cut 3 bases from V and 4 bases from J, with 15 bases between. The CDR3 is 16 amino acids. CDR3 sequence: CASSFGGGGVTGELFF. As DNA, the CDR3 is TGTGCCAGCAGTTTTGGTGGAGGGGGAGTCACCGGGGAGCTGTTTTTT.

In its sample, this clonotype was seen a few times. This chain connects TRBV7-2 to TRBJ1-5, with TRBD1 matching 7 bases. V was clipped by 2 bases and J by 5 bases; unmatched bases: 6. The CDR3 spans 15 residues. Germline V CDR1 and CDR2: SGHTA, FQGNSA. The CDR3 nucleotides read TGTGCCAGCAGCTTACAGGGGGGTTCACATCAGCCCCAGCATTTT. This sequence encodes CASSLQGGSHQPQHF.

This clonotype counts as medium-sized. The chain is built from TRBV7-2 and TRBJ2-1; D is undetermined. V lost 3 bases, J lost 5 bases, and 5 bases lay in between. CDR3 size: 12 residues. Germline values: CDR1 SGHTA, CDR2 FQGNSA. CDR3 loop: CASSFFDNEQFF. CDR3 bases: TGTGCCAGCAGCTTCTTTGACAATGAGCAGTTCTTC.